Below, 26 T cell receptor beta chains from the same sample are listed, as sequenced in a study of T cells in Graves' hyperthyroidism and ophthalmopathy. Amplification targeted TCR beta CDR3 regions from RNA transcripts. The HTBI primer set was used in a first-round RT-PCR of the TCR CDR3. TCRdb reprocessed the multiplex PCR reads via MiXCR and lists one record per CDR3 protein. The sample carries approximately 700,000 distinct CDR3 sequences, over 15% recorded once. Source material: blood. The receptor source for this set is a young man with Graves' hyperthyroidism.

The gene calls are TRBV20-1 and TRBJ2-5, with 11 bases that match TRBD2. Germline V lookup: CDR1 DFQATT, CDR2 SNEGSKA (reference sequence). The ends lost 5 bases at V and 1 base at J; junction bases unmatched: 6. The CDR3 length is 15 residues. The CDR3 DNA reads TGCAGTGCTTCCGGGACTAGCGGAGCCCAAGAGACCCAGTACTTC. This codes for CSASGTSGAQETQYF.

This clonotype was seen repeatedly, ten times or more. An end of the junction differs from the germline gene, which may be a read error. The chain combines TRBV5-1 with TRBJ1-5; the D gene is possibly TRBD1 (6 bases). The CDR3 is 13 residues long. CDR1 SGHRS and CDR2 YFSETQ come from the germline V gene. This CDR3 reads CASSLGQNQPQHF. The CDR3, as DNA: TGTGCCAGCAGCTTAGGACAGAATCAGCCCCAGCATTTT.

This clonotype was detected only a few times. V is TRBV20-1 and J is TRBJ1-1; D is unclear. Germline assignment: CDR1 DFQATT and CDR2 SNEGSKA (reference sequence). Deletions cut 6 bases from V and 11 bases from J, with 16 bases between. This CDR3 has 11 amino acids. CDR3 protein: CSALWAEWAFF. CDR3 bases: TGCAGTGCCCTCTGGGCGGAATGGGCTTTCTTT.

The rearrangement links TRBV7-2 to TRBJ2-3; 8 bases are a match to TRBD1. CDR3 length: 15 amino acids. The V gene's germline CDR1 is SGHTA and CDR2 FQGNSA. The ends lost 5 bases at V and 4 bases at J; junction bases unmatched: 8. The CDR3 region is CASSHRQGSADTQYF. CDR3 nucleotide sequence: TGTGCCAGCAGCCACCGACAGGGGAGTGCAGATACGCAGTATTTT.

This clonotype came up a few times. The chain employs TRBV4-1 and TRBJ2-7; 14 positions agree with TRBD2. The CDR3 is 16 residues long. The V and J ends lost 0 bases and 4 bases, in that order; junction bases with no gene match: 2. Germline V gene data show CDR1 as MGHRA and CDR2 as YSYEKL. This CDR3 reads CASSQEGLAGVYEQYF. The CDR3 DNA sequence: TGCGCCAGCAGCCAAGAGGGACTAGCGGGAGTTTACGAGCAGTACTTC.

This chain's CDR3 is CASSLSTGGNQPQHF. For the CDR3, the DNA is TGTGCCAGCAGCTTATCGACAGGCGGTAATCAGCCCCAGCATTTT. The rearrangement uses TRBV11-2 and TRBJ1-5, with D possibly being TRBD1 (6 bases). The CDR3 runs 15 residues. V was shortened by 2 bases and J by 4 bases, with 12 bases between the two germline ends. In germline, CDR1 is SGHAT, CDR2 FQNNGV.

The chain is built from TRBV2 and TRBJ2-5, with 7 positions matching TRBD1. The CDR3 spans 14 residues. The ends lost 6 bases at V and 5 bases at J; junction bases unmatched: 9. Germline V gene data show CDR1 as SNHLY and CDR2 as FYNNEI. CDR3 in amino acids: CASSWAGTEETQYF. The CDR3 region has the DNA TGTGCCAGCAGCTGGGCCGGGACAGAGGAGACCCAGTACTTC.

This clonotype was seen a few times. The chain uses TRBV19 and TRBJ2-3, with D maybe TRBD1 (6 bases). Germline-derived CDR1 and CDR2 are LNHDA and SQIVND (reference sequence). V was cut by 6 bases and J by 0 bases, with 19 bases left in between. The CDR3 length is 17 residues. The CDR3 sequence: CASRADRYARSTDTQYF. CDR3 DNA sequence: TGTGCCAGTAGAGCGGACAGATACGCGCGAAGCACAGATACGCAGTATTTT.

V and J are TRBV19 and TRBJ2-1; D may correspond to TRBD1 or TRBD2 (5 bases each). Germline loops: CDR1 LNHDA, CDR2 SQIVND (reference sequence). V was clipped by 3 bases and J by 6 bases, with 15 bases between them. The CDR3 is 15 amino acids. The CDR3 is CASSMGVIFANEQFF. CDR3 nucleotides: TGTGCCAGTAGTATGGGGGTAATCTTCGCCAATGAGCAGTTCTTC.

This clonotype was observed a handful of times. The chain carries TRBV19 and TRBJ2-1, with 9 bases lining up with TRBD2. CDR3 length: 20 residues. V shed 0 bases, J shed 4 bases, and the junction held 16 bases outside the gene matches. Germline V lookup: CDR1 LNHDA, CDR2 SQIVND (reference sequence). The CDR3 is CASSIENREAGGPWYNEQFF. CDR3 nucleotides: TGTGCCAGTAGTATAGAAAACCGGGAGGCGGGAGGGCCCTGGTACAATGAGCAGTTCTTC.

This clonotype was observed many times. The genes are TRBV7-2 and TRBJ1-2; no clear D gene. The CDR3 runs 14 residues. Germline lookup yields CDR1 SGHTA and CDR2 FQGNSA. Trimming shortened V by 2 bases and J by 3 bases, and 10 bases separated the two germline ends. The CDR3 is CASSLPDGDYGYTF. In nucleotides, the CDR3 is TGTGCCAGCAGCTTACCTGACGGGGACTATGGCTACACCTTC.

The chain is built from TRBV20-1 and TRBJ2-2, with D possibly TRBD2 on 5 matching bases. The V gene lost 0 bases and the J gene lost 6 bases, with 8 bases spanning the gap. The CDR3 has 13 residues. From germline, CDR1 is DFQATT and CDR2 SNEGSKA (reference sequence). CDR3 sequence: CSARDSAPGELFF. The CDR3 DNA is TGCAGTGCTAGAGATAGCGCCCCCGGGGAGCTGTTTTTT.

The V call is TRBV29-1, the J call TRBJ2-3, with D unresolved. The germline CDR1 and CDR2 sequences are SQVTM and ANQGSEA. This CDR3 comprises 12 residues. V lost 6 bases to trimming and J lost 2 bases, with 9 bases between them. This chain's CDR3 is CSVKQHTDTQYF. Here the CDR3 DNA reads TGCAGCGTAAAACAGCACACAGATACGCAGTATTTT.

This clonotype turned up a few times. The V gene is TRBV7-3, the J gene TRBJ2-7; D is unresolved. Germline CDR1 and CDR2: SGHTA and FQGTGA. The CDR3 is made up of 11 amino acids. V shed 7 bases and J shed 3 bases, with 7 bases lying between them. The CDR3 DNA follows: TGTGCCAGCAAACCCAACTACGAGCAGTACTTC. This gives the protein CASKPNYEQYF. Filled out from reference TRBV7-3 and TRBJ2-7, the complete variable domain reads GAGVSQTPSNKVTEKGKYVELRCDPISGHTALYWYRQSLGQGPEFLIYFQGTGAADDSGLPNDRFFAVRPEGSVSTLKIQRTERGDSAVYLCASKPNYEQYFGPGTRLTVT.

This clonotype was seen repeatedly, ten times or more. The CDR3 DNA reads TGTGCCTGGAGCAGAACAGGGGAGCAGTACTTC. Its translation is CAWSRTGEQYF. The V gene is TRBV30, the J gene TRBJ2-7; tentatively, D is TRBD1 (6 bases). Trimming took off 3 bases at V and 7 bases at J, with 10 bases between the two ends. The germline V gene encodes CDR1 GTSNPN and CDR2 SVGIG (reference sequence). CDR3 length: 11 residues.

This clonotype was recorded at least ten times. The chain is built from TRBV28 and TRBJ1-5; 10 nucleotides line up with TRBD1. Germline V gene data show CDR1 as MDHEN and CDR2 as SYDVKM. The ends lost 2 bases at V and 4 bases at J; junction bases unmatched: 2. This CDR3 contains 15 residues. CDR3 sequence (DNA): TGTGCCAGCAGTTTACGGGGACAGGGGAATCAGCCCCAGCATTTT. Encoded protein: CASSLRGQGNQPQHF.

The table lists this clonotype with many counts. The rearrangement joins TRBV18 to TRBJ1-2; 10 bases match TRBD1. CDR1 KGHSH and CDR2 LQKENI come from the germline V gene. This CDR3 comprises 14 residues. With V trimmed by 3 bases and J by 8 bases, 6 bases remained unmatched. The CDR3 DNA follows: TGTGCCAGCTCACCGAGACAGGGGGCAGAAGGCTACACCTTC. It yields the protein CASSPRQGAEGYTF.

This clonotype has more than one count but fewer than ten. This chain links TRBV4-2 with TRBJ2-1; the D gene is possibly TRBD2 (5 bases). V was trimmed by 1 base and J by 4 bases, leaving 17 bases between them. Germline V gene data show CDR1 as LGHNA and CDR2 as YNFKEQ. There are 17 residues in the CDR3. For the CDR3, the DNA is TGTGCCAGCAGCCAAGTCTTGACGGGGAACTTTTACAATGAGCAGTTCTTC. Protein product: CASSQVLTGNFYNEQFF.

A remark on this clonotype: Compared with germline, one end of the junction differs, possibly owing to a read error. The genes are TRBV2 and TRBJ2-7; 7 bases match TRBD2. This CDR3 has 16 residues. Per germline, CDR1 SNHLY and CDR2 FYNNEI. The CDR3 nucleotides read TGTGCCATCAGTGAGTCGACGGCGGGAGTTTCGTACGAGCAGTACTTC. Amino acid sequence: CAISESTAGVSYEQYF.

This clonotype was recorded many times. The chain combines TRBV6-1 with TRBJ1-2; 9 nucleotides line up with TRBD1. CDR1 MNHNS and CDR2 SASEGT come from the germline V gene. The CDR3 extends over 13 amino acids. Trimming cost V 6 bases and J 6 bases; bases outside gene matches: 5. CDR3 nucleotides: TGTGCCAGCAGCGGACAGGGGATTGATGGCTACACCTTC. Protein sequence: CASSGQGIDGYTF.

This clonotype was found many times. The rearrangement joins TRBV7-8 to TRBJ2-5, with TRBD2 matching 7 bases. The germline gives CDR1 SGHVS, CDR2 FQNEAQ. J lost 5 bases, V lost 5 bases, and 11 bases had no gene match. This CDR3 is 15 amino acids long. CDR3 DNA sequence: TGTGCCAGCAGCCTAAACCCCTTCGGGAGGGAGACCCAGTACTTC. Protein: CASSLNPFGRETQYF.

On this clonotype: A much larger clonotype is one base distant, so this may be a read error. This chain joins TRBV28 and TRBJ2-7; no clear D. CDR1 and CDR2 from the germline V gene are MDHEN and SYDVKM. The CDR3 has 13 residues. V gave up 8 bases and J gave up 4 bases, with 15 bases separating them. The CDR3 is CASQAPLEYEQYF. In DNA form, the CDR3 reads TGTGCCAGCCAAGCCCCCTTGGAGTACGAGCAGTACTTC.

This clonotype was recorded at least ten times. The chain recombines TRBV5-1 with TRBJ2-1; the D is unclear. The CDR3 length is 15 residues. Looked up from germline, CDR1 is SGHRS and CDR2 is YFSETQ. Trimming took off 0 bases at V and 0 bases at J, with 7 bases between the two ends. The CDR3 loop reads CASSLGWSSYNEQFF. The CDR3 DNA sequence: TGCGCCAGCAGCTTGGGGTGGAGCTCCTACAATGAGCAGTTCTTC.

This clonotype showed up many times. This sequence joins TRBV28 and TRBJ2-7; TRBD1 matches 7 bases. This CDR3 is built from 19 residues. The germline gives CDR1 MDHEN, CDR2 SYDVKM. The V and J ends lost 7 bases and 4 bases, in that order; junction bases with no gene match: 25. Here the CDR3 DNA reads TGTGCCAGCACCCCACCATCCACCTCGACAGGGCCAGGGGTTTACGAGCAGTACTTC. Translating gives CASTPPSTSTGPGVYEQYF. Variable domain in full (rest from reference TRBV28 and TRBJ2-7): DVKVTQSSRYLVKRTGEKVFLECVQDMDHENMFWYRQDPGLGLRLIYFSYDVKMKEKGDIPEGYSVSREKKERFSLILESASTNQTSMYLCASTPPSTSTGPGVYEQYFGPGTRLTVT.

This clonotype was recorded a few times. The V and J genes are TRBV4-1 and TRBJ1-1, with TRBD1 as a possible D gene (6 bases). Trimming removed 3 bases from V and 8 bases from J, with 22 bases in between. Germline V CDR1 and CDR2: MGHRA, YSYEKL. The CDR3 totals 16 residues. Here the CDR3 DNA reads TGCGCCAGCAGCCAGACCGTCGACAGGTTATTAGTGGAAGCTTTCTTT. It encodes CASSQTVDRLLVEAFF.

This clonotype was seen many times. V is TRBV20-1 and J is TRBJ2-7; perhaps TRBD2 as D (6 bases). Germline lookup yields CDR1 DFQATT and CDR2 SNEGSKA (reference sequence). This CDR3 region has 13 residues. V was pared by 8 bases and J by 6 bases, with 20 bases between. The CDR3: CSPTRAGSGEQYF. The DNA of the CDR3 is TGCAGTCCTACAAGAGCGGGTTCCGGCGAGCAGTACTTC.